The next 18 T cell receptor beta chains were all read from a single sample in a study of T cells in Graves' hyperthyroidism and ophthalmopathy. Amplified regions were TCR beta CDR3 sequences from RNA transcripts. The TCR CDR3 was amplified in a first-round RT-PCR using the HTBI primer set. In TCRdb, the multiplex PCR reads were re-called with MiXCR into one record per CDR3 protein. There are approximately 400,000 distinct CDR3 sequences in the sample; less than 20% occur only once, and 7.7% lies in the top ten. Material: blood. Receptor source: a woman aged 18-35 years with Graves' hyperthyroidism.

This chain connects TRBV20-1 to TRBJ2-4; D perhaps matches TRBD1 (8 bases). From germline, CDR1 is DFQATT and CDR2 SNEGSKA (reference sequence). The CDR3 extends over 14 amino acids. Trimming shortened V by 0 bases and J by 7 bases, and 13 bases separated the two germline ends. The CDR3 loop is CSARDHRGGNIQYF. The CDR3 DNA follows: TGCAGTGCTAGAGATCACAGGGGGGGGAACATTCAGTACTTC.

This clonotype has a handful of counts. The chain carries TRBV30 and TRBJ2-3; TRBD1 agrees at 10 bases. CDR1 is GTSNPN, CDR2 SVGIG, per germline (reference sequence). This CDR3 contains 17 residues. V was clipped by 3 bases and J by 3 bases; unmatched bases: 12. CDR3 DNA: TGTGCCTGGAGCAGGGGCTCGACAGGGGGCGCAACAGATACGCAGTATTTT. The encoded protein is CAWSRGSTGGATDTQYF.

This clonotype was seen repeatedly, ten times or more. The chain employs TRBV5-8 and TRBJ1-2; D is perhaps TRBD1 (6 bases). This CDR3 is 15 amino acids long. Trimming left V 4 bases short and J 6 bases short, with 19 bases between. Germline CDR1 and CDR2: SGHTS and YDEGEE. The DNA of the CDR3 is TGTGCCAGCAGCCCGTCATTTTACAGGGTACATGGCTACACCTTC. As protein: CASSPSFYRVHGYTF.

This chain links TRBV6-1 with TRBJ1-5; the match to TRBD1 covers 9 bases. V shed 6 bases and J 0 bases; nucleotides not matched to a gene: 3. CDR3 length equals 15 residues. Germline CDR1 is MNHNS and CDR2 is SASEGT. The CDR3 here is CASRGTGRSNQPQHF. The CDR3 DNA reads TGTGCCAGCAGAGGGACAGGGCGTAGCAATCAGCCCCAGCATTTT.

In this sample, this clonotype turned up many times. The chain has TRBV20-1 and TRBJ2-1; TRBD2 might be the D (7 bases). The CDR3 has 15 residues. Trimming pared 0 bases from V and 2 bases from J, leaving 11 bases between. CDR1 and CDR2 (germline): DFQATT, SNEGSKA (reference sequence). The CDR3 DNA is TGCAGTGCTAGAGATGGGAGGGGGACCTACAATGAGCAGTTCTTC. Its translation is CSARDGRGTYNEQFF.

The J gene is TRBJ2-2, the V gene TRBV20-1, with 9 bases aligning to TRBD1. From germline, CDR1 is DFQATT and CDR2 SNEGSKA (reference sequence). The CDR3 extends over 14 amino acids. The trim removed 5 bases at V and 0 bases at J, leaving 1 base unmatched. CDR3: CSARDRANTGELFF. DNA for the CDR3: TGCAGTGCTCGGGACAGGGCGAACACCGGGGAGCTGTTTTTT.

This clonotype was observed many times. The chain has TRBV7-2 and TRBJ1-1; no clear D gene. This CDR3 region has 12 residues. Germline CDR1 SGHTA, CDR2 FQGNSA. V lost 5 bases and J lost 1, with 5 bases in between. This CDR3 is CASSNGNTEAFF. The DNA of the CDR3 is TGTGCCAGCAGCAACGGGAACACTGAAGCTTTCTTT.

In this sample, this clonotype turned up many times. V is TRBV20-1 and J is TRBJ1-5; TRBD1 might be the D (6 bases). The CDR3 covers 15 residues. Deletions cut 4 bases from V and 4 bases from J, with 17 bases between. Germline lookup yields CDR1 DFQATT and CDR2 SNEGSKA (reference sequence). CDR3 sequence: CSAIPRGPRNQPQHF. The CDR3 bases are TGCAGTGCTATCCCCCGGGGGCCAAGAAATCAGCCCCAGCATTTT.

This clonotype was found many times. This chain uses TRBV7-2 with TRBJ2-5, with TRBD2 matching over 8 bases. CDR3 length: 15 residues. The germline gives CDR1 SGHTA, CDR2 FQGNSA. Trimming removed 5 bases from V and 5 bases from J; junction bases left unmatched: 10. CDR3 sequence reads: CASSTLGAGAETQYF. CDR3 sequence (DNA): TGTGCCAGCAGCACCCTCGGAGCGGGAGCGGAGACCCAGTACTTC.

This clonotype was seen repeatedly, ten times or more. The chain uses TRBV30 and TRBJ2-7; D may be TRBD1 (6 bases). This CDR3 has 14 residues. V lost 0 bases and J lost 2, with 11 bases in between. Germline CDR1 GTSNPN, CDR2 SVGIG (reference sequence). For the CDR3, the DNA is TGTGCCTGGAGTGTAGGCAGGGGAACCTACGAGCAGTACTTC. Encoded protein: CAWSVGRGTYEQYF.

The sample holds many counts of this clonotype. CDR3 in amino acids: CASSPDYTGGTTYGYTF. The CDR3 bases are TGCGCCAGCAGCCCCGATTATACAGGGGGCACTACCTATGGCTACACCTTC. This chain links TRBV5-1 with TRBJ1-2; the match to TRBD1 covers 9 bases. This CDR3 is built from 17 residues. V lost 4 bases, J lost 4 bases, and 14 bases stayed unmatched. Germline assignment: CDR1 SGHRS and CDR2 YFSETQ.

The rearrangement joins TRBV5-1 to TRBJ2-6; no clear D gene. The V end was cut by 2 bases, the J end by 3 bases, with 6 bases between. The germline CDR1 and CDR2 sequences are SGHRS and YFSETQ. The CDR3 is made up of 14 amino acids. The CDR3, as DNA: TGCGCCAGCAGCTTCGCCGGTGGGGCCAACGTCCTGACTTTC. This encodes CASSFAGGANVLTF. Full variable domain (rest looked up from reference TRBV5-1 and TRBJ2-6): KAGVTQTPRYLIKTRGQQVTLSCSPISGHRSVSWYQQTPGQGLQFLFEYFSETQRNKGNFPGRFSGRQFSNSRSEMNVSTLELGDSALYLCASSFAGGANVLTFGAGSRLTVL.

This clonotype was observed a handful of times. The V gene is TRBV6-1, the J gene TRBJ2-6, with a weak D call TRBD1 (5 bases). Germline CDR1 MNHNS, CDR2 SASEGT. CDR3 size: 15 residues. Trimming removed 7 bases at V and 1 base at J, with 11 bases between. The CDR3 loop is CASTLTGSGANVLTF. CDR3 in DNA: TGTGCCAGCACGTTAACAGGTTCTGGGGCCAACGTCCTGACTTTC.

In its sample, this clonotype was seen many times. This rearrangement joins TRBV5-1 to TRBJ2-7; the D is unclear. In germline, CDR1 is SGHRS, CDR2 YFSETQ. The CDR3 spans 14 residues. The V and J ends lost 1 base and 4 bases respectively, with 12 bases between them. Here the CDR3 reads CASSLKGNVYEQYF. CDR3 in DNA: TGCGCCAGCAGCTTGAAAGGGAACGTTTACGAGCAGTACTTC.

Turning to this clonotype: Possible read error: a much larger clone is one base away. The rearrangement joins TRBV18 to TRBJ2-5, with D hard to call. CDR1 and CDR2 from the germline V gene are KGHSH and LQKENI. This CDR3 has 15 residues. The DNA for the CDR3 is TGTGCCAGCTCATTATACCTGGACGGTCAAGAGACCCAGCACTTC. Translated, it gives CASSLYLDGQETQHF.

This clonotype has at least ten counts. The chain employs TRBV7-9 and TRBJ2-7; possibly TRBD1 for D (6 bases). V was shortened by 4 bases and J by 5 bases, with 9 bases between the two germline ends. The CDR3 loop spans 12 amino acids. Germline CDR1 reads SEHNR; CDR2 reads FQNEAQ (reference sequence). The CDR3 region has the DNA TGTGCCAGCAGCTGGCAGGGGAACGAGCAGTACTTC. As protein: CASSWQGNEQYF.

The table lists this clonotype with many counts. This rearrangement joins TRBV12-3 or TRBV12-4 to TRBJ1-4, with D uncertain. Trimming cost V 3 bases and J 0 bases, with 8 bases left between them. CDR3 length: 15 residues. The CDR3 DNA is TGTGCCAGCAGTTTTGCCCCTTCAACTAATGAAAAACTGTTTTTT. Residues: CASSFAPSTNEKLFF.

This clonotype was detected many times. The CDR3 region is CATAGSADTQYF. The CDR3 region has the DNA TGTGCCACAGCGGGATCGGCAGATACGCAGTATTTT. The chain links TRBV7-8 to TRBJ2-3; 7 bases agree with TRBD2. The V and J ends lost 10 bases and 4 bases, in that order; junction bases with no gene match: 5. Germline lookup yields CDR1 SGHVS and CDR2 FQNEAQ. The CDR3 runs 12 residues.